These 17 T cell receptor beta chains share one sample of origin, sequenced in a study of breast tumors, draining lymph nodes, adjacent tissues. Each CDR3 protein is one row after TCRdb ran MiXCR on the multiplex PCR reads. The repertoire holds more than 85,000 distinct CDR3 sequences, with less than 25% as singletons. Axillary draining lymph nodes of breast cancer patients supplied the node samples. Sequencing was performed on axillary lymph node tissue. These receptors all come from a female donor with breast cancer. Some clones in this sample may be carry-over from other donors' samples.

This clonotype has more than one count but fewer than ten. The junction departs from the called germline gene at one end, perhaps through a read error. The V call is TRBV5-1, the J call TRBJ2-6; no definite D call. The V gene's germline CDR1 is SGHRS and CDR2 YFSETQ. This CDR3 is 18 amino acids long. This CDR3 reads CASSLGHSTKTGTNVLTF. CDR3 coding DNA: TGCGCCAGCAGCTTGGGCCACTCGACGAAGACTGGGACCAACGTCCTGACTTTC. Variable domain in full (rest from reference TRBV5-1 and TRBJ2-6): KAGVTQTPRYLIKTRGQQVTLSCSPISGHRSVSWYQQTPGQGLQFLFEYFSETQRNKGNFPGRFSGRQFSNSRSEMNVSTLELGDSALYLCASSLGHSTKTGTNVLTFGAGSRLTVL.

The rearrangement uses TRBV20-1 and TRBJ1-1; D is perhaps TRBD1 (6 bases). The germline V and J ends were trimmed by 6 bases and 11 bases, with 16 bases remaining between them. From germline, CDR1 is DFQATT and CDR2 SNEGSKA (reference sequence). This CDR3 comprises 11 residues. CDR3 nucleotide sequence: TGCAGTGCCCAACCGGGACACCTGGCTTTCTTT. Protein product: CSAQPGHLAFF.

This clonotype was detected ten times or more. The CDR3 DNA reads as TGTGCCAGCAGTGATTCTAGCGGGGGGACCTACAATGAGCAGTTCTTC. Translating gives CASSDSSGGTYNEQFF. V gene TRBV6-1 combines with J gene TRBJ2-1; 11 nucleotides line up with TRBD2. The CDR3 is 16 residues long. J gave up 2 bases and V 3 bases, and 3 bases lay outside the gene matches. The germline CDR1 and CDR2 sequences are MNHNS and SASEGT.

There are a few counts of this clonotype. This rearrangement joins TRBV6-1 to TRBJ2-7; D is perhaps TRBD2 (7 bases). CDR1 and CDR2 from the germline V gene are MNHNS and SASEGT. This CDR3 comprises 11 residues. CDR3 nucleotides: TGTGAGGGGGGGGGGCGGTACGAGCAGTACTTC. Its protein is CEGGGRYEQYF.

This clonotype occurred many times. The chain recombines TRBV2 with TRBJ2-3; D gene uncertain. This CDR3 region has 12 residues. V was pared by 5 bases and J by 1 base, with 4 bases between. The V gene's germline CDR1 is SNHLY and CDR2 FYNNEI. Here the CDR3 reads CASSPRTDTQYF. The CDR3 bases are TGTGCCAGCAGTCCCCGCACAGATACGCAGTATTTT.

At least ten counts were recorded for this clonotype. CDR3 residues: CASSLDNRVADTQYF. DNA for the CDR3: TGCGCCAGCAGCTTGGACAACCGAGTCGCAGATACGCAGTATTTT. This chain links TRBV5-1 with TRBJ2-3; no definite D call. The CDR3 length is 15 residues. CDR1 is SGHRS, CDR2 YFSETQ, per germline. V was pared by 0 bases and J by 4 bases, with 12 bases between.

In this sample, this clonotype turned up many times. The chain joins TRBV15 to TRBJ1-6; 10 positions match TRBD1. The CDR3 length is 14 residues. Per the germline V gene, CDR1 is LNHNV and CDR2 is YYDKDF (reference sequence). J gave up 8 bases and V 3 bases, and 1 base lay outside the gene matches. The CDR3 region has the DNA TGTGCCACCAGCAGGGGGACAGGGGATTCACCCCTCCACTTT. Translation: CATSRGTGDSPLHF.

This clonotype was recorded at least ten times. This rearrangement joins TRBV3-1 to TRBJ2-7; tentatively, D is TRBD2 (6 bases). V was clipped by 3 bases and J by 11 bases, with 11 bases between them. From germline, CDR1 is LGHDT and CDR2 YNNKEL (reference sequence). This CDR3 region has 11 residues. The CDR3 here is CASSHGGPKYF. The CDR3 DNA reads TGTGCCAGCAGCCATGGAGGGCCAAAGTACTTC.

In its sample, this clonotype was seen many times. The J gene is TRBJ2-3, the V gene TRBV11-2, with D possibly matching TRBD2 (6 bases). CDR1 and CDR2 (germline): SGHAT, FQNNGV. The CDR3 has 13 residues. The ends were cut back, 4 bases at V and 6 bases at J, with 11 bases in the middle. The DNA of the CDR3 is TGTGCCAGCAGCTCGACTAGTCGTGATACGCAGTATTTT. It is translated as CASSSTSRDTQYF.

This clonotype was detected only a few times. The chain employs TRBV27 and TRBJ2-3; 12 bases map to TRBD1. This CDR3 contains 17 residues. Germline CDR1 MNHEY, CDR2 SMNVEV (reference sequence). V shed 5 bases and J 5 bases; nucleotides not matched to a gene: 11. Here the CDR3 reads CASSPPGQGAIRDTQYF. The CDR3 region has the DNA TGTGCCAGCAGTCCGCCGGGACAGGGGGCGATCCGAGATACGCAGTATTTT.

In its sample, this clonotype was seen many times. V usage is TRBV20-1 and J usage is TRBJ2-1; unclear D gene. The CDR3 extends over 14 amino acids. V was trimmed by 6 bases and J by 6 bases, leaving 18 bases between them. Per germline, CDR1 DFQATT and CDR2 SNEGSKA (reference sequence). CDR3 residues: CSAEDLSDRNEQFF. In nucleotides, the CDR3 is TGCAGTGCCGAGGACCTGAGTGATCGCAATGAGCAGTTCTTC.

In its sample, this clonotype was seen many times. The gene calls are TRBV20-1 and TRBJ2-1, with 11 bases fitting TRBD2. CDR1 is DFQATT and CDR2 is SNEGSKA in the germline V gene (reference sequence). This CDR3 region has 15 residues. The J segment lost 4 bases and the V segment lost 6 bases, leaving 8 bases of the junction unmatched. The CDR3 DNA is TGCAGTGCGATTAGCGGGAGGGTATCTTACAATGAGCAGTTCTTC. The encoded protein is CSAISGRVSYNEQFF.

This clonotype was recorded at least ten times. V gene TRBV20-1 combines with J gene TRBJ2-2; either TRBD1 or TRBD2 may fit D (6 bases each). Trimming stripped 3 bases from V and 5 bases from J, with 16 bases between. The CDR3 is made up of 15 amino acids. Germline V CDR1 and CDR2: DFQATT, SNEGSKA (reference sequence). This CDR3 is CSASGPGAWTGELFF. Here the CDR3 DNA reads TGCAGTGCTAGCGGTCCGGGGGCGTGGACCGGGGAGCTGTTTTTT.

V gene TRBV20-1 combines with J gene TRBJ1-5; a possible D gene is TRBD1 (5 bases). Germline V CDR1 and CDR2: DFQATT, SNEGSKA (reference sequence). The CDR3 has 12 residues. Trimming took off 6 bases at V and 4 bases at J, with 10 bases between the two ends. This CDR3 reads CSARDGNQPQHF. As DNA, the CDR3 is TGCAGTGCCAGGGATGGGAATCAGCCCCAGCATTTT.

This clonotype was counted many times. The chain links TRBV7-8 to TRBJ1-3; D perhaps matches TRBD1 (6 bases). This CDR3 contains 16 residues. The V gene's germline CDR1 is SGHVS and CDR2 FQNEAQ. V dropped 5 bases and J dropped 0 bases, with 14 bases sitting between them. CDR3 bases: TGTGCCAGCAGCCTTAACGGACAGTTCTCTGGAAACACCATATATTTT. Translating gives CASSLNGQFSGNTIYF. Variable domain in full (rest from reference TRBV7-8 and TRBJ1-3): GAGVSQSPRYKVAKRGQDVALRCDPISGHVSLFWYQQALGQGPEFLTYFQNEAQLDKSGLPSDRFFAERPEGSVSTLKIQRTQQEDSAVYLCASSLNGQFSGNTIYFGEGSWLTVV.

In this sample, this clonotype turned up many times. The V and J genes are TRBV7-8 and TRBJ2-1; 12 bases agree with TRBD2. In germline, CDR1 is SGHVS, CDR2 FQNEAQ. This CDR3 spans 16 amino acids. J was trimmed by 2 bases and V by 4 bases; bases with no gene match: 3. The CDR3 region has the DNA TGTGCCAGCAGCTCTAGCGGGAGGGGCCCCTACAATGAGCAGTTCTTC. Translation: CASSSSGRGPYNEQFF.

This chain joins TRBV9 and TRBJ1-4; 7 positions agree with TRBD1. The CDR3 is 14 residues long. CDR1 SGDLS and CDR2 YYNGEE come from the germline V gene. V dropped 3 bases and J dropped 3; count of bases not matched to a gene: 2. Here the CDR3 DNA reads TGTGCCAGCAGCGAGGGACAGTCTAATGAAAAACTGTTTTTT. Its protein is CASSEGQSNEKLFF.